The TCR beta chain described here comes from a study of blood T cells in healthy people across ages. A J-beta primer mix and a sample-barcoded 5' primer were used in a second PCR of roughly 7 to 12 cycles. In TCRdb, the 5' RACE reads were re-called with MiXCR into one record per CDR3 protein. The sample records fewer than 1,000,000 distinct CDR3 sequences, roughly 44% being singletons. V was trimmed by 6 bases and J by 4 bases, leaving 9 bases between them. The CDR3 contains 12 residues. Per the germline V gene, CDR1 is LGHDT and CDR2 is YNNKEL (reference sequence). This clonotype was found many times.

The chain uses TRBV3-1 and TRBJ2-5; D may match TRBD1 or TRBD2 (5 bases each). The sequenced sample was blood. This TCR was sampled from a man in his 60s in good health. As DNA, the CDR3 is TGTGCCAGCAGTCAGAGGGGAGAGACCCAGTACTTC. It codes for CASSQRGETQYF.